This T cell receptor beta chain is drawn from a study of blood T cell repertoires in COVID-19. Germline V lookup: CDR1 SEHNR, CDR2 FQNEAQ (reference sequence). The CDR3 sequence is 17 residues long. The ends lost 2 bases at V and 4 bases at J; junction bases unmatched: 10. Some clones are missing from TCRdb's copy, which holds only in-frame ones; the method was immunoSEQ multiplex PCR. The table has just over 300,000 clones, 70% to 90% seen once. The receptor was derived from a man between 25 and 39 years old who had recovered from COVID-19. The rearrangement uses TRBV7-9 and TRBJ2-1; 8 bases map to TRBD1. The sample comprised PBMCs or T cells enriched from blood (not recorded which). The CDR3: CASSLSYGQGQYNEQFF. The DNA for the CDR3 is TGTGCCAGCAGCTTATCCTATGGACAGGGCCAATACAATGAGCAGTTCTTC.